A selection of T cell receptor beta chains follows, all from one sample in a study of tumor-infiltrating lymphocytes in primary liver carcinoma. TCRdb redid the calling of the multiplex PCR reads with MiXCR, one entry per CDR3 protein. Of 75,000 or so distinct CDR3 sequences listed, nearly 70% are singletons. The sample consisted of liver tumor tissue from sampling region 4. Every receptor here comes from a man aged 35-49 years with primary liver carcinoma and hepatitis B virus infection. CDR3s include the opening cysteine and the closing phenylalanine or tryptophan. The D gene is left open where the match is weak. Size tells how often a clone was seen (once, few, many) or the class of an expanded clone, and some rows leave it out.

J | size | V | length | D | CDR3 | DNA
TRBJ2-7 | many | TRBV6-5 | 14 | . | CASSYSLKTYEQYF | TGTGCCAGCAGTTACTCGCTCAAAACCTACGAGCAGTACTTC
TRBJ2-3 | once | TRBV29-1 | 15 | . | CIAGSVPLSTYTQYF | TGCATCGCTGGATCTGTCCCTTTAAGCACATATACGCAGTATTTT
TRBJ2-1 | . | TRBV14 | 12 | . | CASSLNYSEQFF | TGTGCCAGCAGCCTGAACTACAGTGAGCAGTTCTTC
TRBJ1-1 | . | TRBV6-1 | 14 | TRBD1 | CVSSALLGQGWAFF | TGTGTCAGCAGTGCACTCCTGGGACAGGGATGGGCTTTCTTT
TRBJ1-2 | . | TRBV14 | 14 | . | CASSQSGGDYGYTF | TGTGCCAGCAGCCAATCCGGGGGTGACTATGGCTACACCTTC
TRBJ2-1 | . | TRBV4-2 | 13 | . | CSSNRQEGNEQFF | TGCTCCAGCAACCGACAGGAGGGCAATGAGCAGTTCTTC
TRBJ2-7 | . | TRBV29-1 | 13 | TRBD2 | CSVEGRGAGEHYF | TGCAGCGTTGAGGGGCGGGGGGCGGGCGAGCACTACTTC
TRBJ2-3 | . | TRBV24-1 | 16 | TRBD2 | CVTSDIAGAVPDTQYF | TGTGTCACAAGTGATATAGCGGGAGCAGTCCCAGATACGCAGTATTTT
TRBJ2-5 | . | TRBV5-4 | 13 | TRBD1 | CASMDRLEETQCF | TGTGCCAGCATGGACAGGCTCGAGGAGACCCAGTGCTTC
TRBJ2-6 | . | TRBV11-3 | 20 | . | CASSLPGMGLAGIEVNVLTF | TGTGCCAGCAGCTTACCGGGAATGGGGCTAGCTGGCATCGAGGTCAACGTCCTGACTTTC
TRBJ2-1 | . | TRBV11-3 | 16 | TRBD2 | CANSLSGTRVRGEQFF | TGTGCCAACAGCTTATCAGGGACTAGGGTGAGAGGTGAGCAGTTCTTC
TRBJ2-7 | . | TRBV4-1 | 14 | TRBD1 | CAGRKAQGEREQYF | TGCGCCGGCAGAAAAGCACAGGGGGAGCGCGAGCAGTATTTC
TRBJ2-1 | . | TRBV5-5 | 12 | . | CAGSSAGAKQFF | TGTGCCGGCAGCTCGGCAGGGGCCAAGCAGTTCTTC
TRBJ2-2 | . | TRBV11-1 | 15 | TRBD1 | CAGRAGGLNTGEPFF | TGTGCCGGCAGAGCAGGGGGCCTGAACACTGGGGAGCCGTTTTTT
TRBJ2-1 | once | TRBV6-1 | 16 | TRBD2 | CASNALSTGGGDERFF | TGTGCCAGCAATGCCCTCTCCACCGGGGGGGGCGATGAGCGGTTCTTC
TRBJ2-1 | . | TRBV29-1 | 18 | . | CSVEDRLGNGHSYNEQFF | TGCAGCGTTGAAGATAGGTTGGGAAACGGGCACTCCTACAATGAGCAGTTCTTC
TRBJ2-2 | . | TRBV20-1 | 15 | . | CSARELGSVAGELFF | TGCAGTGCTAGAGAACTCGGGAGTGTGGCCGGGGAGCTATTTTTT
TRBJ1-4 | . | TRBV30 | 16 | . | CAWSVQGTATYEKLFF | TGTGCCTGGAGTGTACAGGGAACAGCAACTTATGAAAAACTGTTTTTT
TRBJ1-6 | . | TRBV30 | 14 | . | CVWSRDQENSPLYF | TGTGTTTGGTCCCGTGACCAAGAAAATTCACCCCTCTACTTT
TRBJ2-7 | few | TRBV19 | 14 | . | CASSQALPSYEQYF | TGTGCCAGTAGTCAAGCGCTGCCTTCCTACGAGCAGTACTTC
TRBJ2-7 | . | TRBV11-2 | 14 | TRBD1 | CASSLGQVDNEQYF | TGTGCCAGTAGCTTGGGACAGGTAGACAACGAGCAGTACTTC
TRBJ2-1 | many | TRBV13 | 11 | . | CASSDRNEQFF | TGTGCCAGCAGCGACAGGAATGAGCAGTTCTTC
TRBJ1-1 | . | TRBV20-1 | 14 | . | CSTLGSDTKIEAFF | TGCAGTACTCTGGGCTCAGATACAAAGATTGAAGCTTTCTTT
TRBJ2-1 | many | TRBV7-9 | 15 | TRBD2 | CASTFSGGSYNEQFF | TGTGCCAGCACCTTCAGCGGGGGCTCCTACAATGAGCAGTTCTTC
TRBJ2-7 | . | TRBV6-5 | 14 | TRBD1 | CDSTPSRDRVEQYF | TGCGACAGCACTCCATCCCGGGACAGGGTGGAGCAGTACTTC
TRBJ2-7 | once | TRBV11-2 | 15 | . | CAGSFPRLGIHEQYF | TGTGCCGGCAGCTTCCCGAGACTAGGGATCCATGAGCAGTACTTC
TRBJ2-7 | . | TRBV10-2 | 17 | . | CASSEETWVGWTNEHYF | TGCGCCAGCAGTGAAGAGACATGGGTTGGCTGGACTAACGAGCACTACTTC
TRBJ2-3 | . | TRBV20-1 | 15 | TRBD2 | CSASTSGNSTDTQYF | TGCAGTGCAAGCACTAGCGGGAATAGCACAGATACCCAGTATTTT
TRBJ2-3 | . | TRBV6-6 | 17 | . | CTSSPPNGRFSTDTQYF | TGTACCAGCAGCCCCCCTAATGGGAGGTTCAGCACAGATACGCAGTATTTT
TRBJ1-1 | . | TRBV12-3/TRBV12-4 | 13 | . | CASNRGRTTEAFF | TGTGCCAGCAATCGGGGAAGGACAACTGAGGCTTTCTTT
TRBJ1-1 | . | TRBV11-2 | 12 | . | CASSPGGTEAFF | TGTGCCAGCAGCCCTGGGGGCACTGAAGCTTTCTTT
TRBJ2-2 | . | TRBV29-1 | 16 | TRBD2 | CSVEKGGRENTGELFF | TGCAGCGTTGAAAAAGGCGGGAGGGAGAACACCGGGGAGCTGTTTTTT
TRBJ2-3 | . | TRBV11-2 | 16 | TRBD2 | CASSTPTSVITDTQYF | TGTGCCAGCAGCACCCCGACTAGCGTCATCACAGATACGCAGTATTTT
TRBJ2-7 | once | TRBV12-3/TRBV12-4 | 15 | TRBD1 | CASCSSGTGVREQYF | TGTGCCAGCTGTTCATCTGGGACAGGGGTTCGGGAGCAGTACTTC
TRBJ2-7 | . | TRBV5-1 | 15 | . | CASRVQTESSYEQYF | TGCGCCAGCAGGGTCCAGACCGAGTCTTCCTACGAGCAGTATTTC
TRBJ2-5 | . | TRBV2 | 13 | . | CASSEDSRETQYF | TGTGCCAGCAGTGAAGACAGCCGAGAGACCCAGTACTTC
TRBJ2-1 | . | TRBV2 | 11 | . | CTSSLQNEQFF | TGTACCAGCAGCTTACAAAATGAGCAGTTCTTC
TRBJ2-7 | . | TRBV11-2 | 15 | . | CASSLSKGISYEQYF | TGTGCCAGCAGCCTATCTAAGGGAATATCGTACGAGCAGTACTTC
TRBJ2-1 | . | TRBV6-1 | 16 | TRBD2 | CPSSALSTGGGDEQLF | TGTCCCAGCAGTGCCCTCTCCACCGGGGGGGGCGATGAGCAGCTCTTC
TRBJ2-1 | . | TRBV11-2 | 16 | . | CASSWGGGTPTEEQFF | TGTGCCAGCAGCTGGGGGGGCGGGACTCCCACAGAAGAGCAGTTCTTC
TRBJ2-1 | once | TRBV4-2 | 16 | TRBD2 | CASSQDPLAGENKQFF | TGTGCTAGCAGCCAAGACCCCCTAGCGGGAGAGAATAAGCAGTTCTTC
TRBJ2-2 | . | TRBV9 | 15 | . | CASSSTSWSTGGLFF | TGTGCCAGCAGCTCCACTAGCTGGTCCACCGGGGGGCTGTTTTTT
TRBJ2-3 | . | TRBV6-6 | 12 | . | CISMTETDTQYF | TGTATCAGCATGACAGAAACAGATACGCAGTATTTT
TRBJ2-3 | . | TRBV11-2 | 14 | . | CAGGVWEPADTRHF | TGTGCCGGAGGGGTATGGGAGCCCGCAGATACGCGGCATTTT
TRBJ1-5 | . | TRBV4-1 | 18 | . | CASSRQGTGGDGNQPQNF | TGTGCCAGCAGCCGACAAGGAACGGGGGGCGACGGCAATCAACCCCAGAATTTT
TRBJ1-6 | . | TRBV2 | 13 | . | CTSSDGRDSPLHF | TGTACCAGCAGTGATGGCAGGGACTCACCCCTCCACTTT
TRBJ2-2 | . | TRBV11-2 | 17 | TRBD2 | CASSTGLAVSQAWELFF | TGTGCCAGCAGCACGGGACTAGCGGTCTCCCAGGCCTGGGAGCTGTTTTTT
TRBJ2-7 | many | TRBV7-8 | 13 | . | CASSFTTGSEQYF | TGTGCCAGCAGCTTTACCACCGGGAGCGAGCAGTACTTC
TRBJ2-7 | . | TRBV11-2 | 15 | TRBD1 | CTSSSPGQGTYEQYF | TGTACCAGCAGTTCGCCTGGACAGGGGACCTACGAGCAGTACTTC
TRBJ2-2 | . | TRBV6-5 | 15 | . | CACSYAVDGTLELFF | TGTGCCTGCAGTTACGCAGTGGACGGCACCTTGGAGCTGTTTTTT
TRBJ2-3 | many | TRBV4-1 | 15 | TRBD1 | CASSRSGTGTDTQYF | TGCGCCAGCAGCCGCTCCGGGACAGGGACAGATACGCAGTATTTT
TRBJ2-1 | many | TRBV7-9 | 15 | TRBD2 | CASSLGLAGVNEQFF | TGTGCCAGCAGCTTAGGACTAGCGGGAGTTAATGAGCAGTTCTTC
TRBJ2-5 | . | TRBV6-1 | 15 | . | CANSRQVRPQETQYF | TGCGCCAACAGCAGGCAGGTGCGTCCCCAAGAGACCCAGTACTTC
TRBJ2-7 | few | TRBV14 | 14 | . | CTSSQGATPYEQYF | TGTACCAGTAGCCAAGGCGCCACCCCCTACGAGCAGTACTTC
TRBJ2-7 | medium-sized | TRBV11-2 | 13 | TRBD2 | CASSREGLYEQYF | TGTGCCAGCAGTAGGGAGGGCCTTTACGAGCAGTACTTC
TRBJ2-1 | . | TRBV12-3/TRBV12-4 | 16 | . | CASSNAEQSVLSEQFF | TGTGCCAGCAGCAACGCAGAACAGTCTGTCCTCAGTGAGCAGTTCTTC
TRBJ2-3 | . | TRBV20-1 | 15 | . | CSARDERGPWDTQYF | TGCAGTGCTAGAGATGAGAGGGGACCCTGGGATACGCAGTATTTT